A selection of T cell receptor beta chains follows, all from one sample in a study of blood T cells in healthy people across ages. TCRdb recomputed calls from the 5' RACE reads with MiXCR, one row per CDR3 protein. The sample holds 890,000 or so distinct CDR3 sequences, approximately 65% seen once. Sequenced input: blood. The receptors come from a young man in good health. The CDR3 runs from the conserved cysteine through the conserved F or W. The D gene is left open where the match is weak. Size tells how often a clone was seen (once, few, many) or the class of an expanded clone, and some rows leave it out.

CDR3 length: 15
D gene: TRBD1
V gene: TRBV9
clone size: NA
J gene: TRBJ2-5
CDR3 DNA: TGTGCCAGCAGCGTAGCCGGACAGGGGCCAGAGACCCAGTACTTC
CDR3 protein: CASSVAGQGPETQYF

CDR3 length: 17
D gene: TRBD1
V gene: TRBV5-1
clone size: many
J gene: TRBJ2-7
CDR3 DNA: TGCGCCAGCAGTCAACCGGGACAGGGGGCCTATTCCTACGAGCAGTACTTC
CDR3 protein: CASSQPGQGAYSYEQYF

CDR3 length: 12
D gene: NA
V gene: TRBV7-9
clone size: NA
J gene: TRBJ2-1
CDR3 DNA: TGTGCCAGCACTACTATGCTAGCTCGGCAGTTCTTC
CDR3 protein: CASTTMLARQFF

CDR3 length: 21
D gene: NA
V gene: TRBV20-1
clone size: NA
J gene: TRBJ2-6
CDR3 DNA: TGCAGTGCTAGAGACGGACGGCCATCAAGGGGGGGGCTTCCTGGGGCCAACGTCCTGACTTTC
CDR3 protein: CSARDGRPSRGGLPGANVLTF

CDR3 length: 13
D gene: NA
V gene: TRBV29-1
clone size: NA
J gene: TRBJ1-2
CDR3 DNA: TGCAGCGTTGAGGCACCCCATTGGCATGGCTACACCTTC
CDR3 protein: CSVEAPHWHGYTF

CDR3 length: 13
D gene: NA
V gene: TRBV4-2
clone size: few
J gene: TRBJ2-5
CDR3 DNA: TGTGCCAGCAGCCAAGATATAAGAGAGACCCAGTACTTC
CDR3 protein: CASSQDIRETQYF

CDR3 length: 16
D gene: NA
V gene: TRBV10-3
clone size: NA
J gene: TRBJ2-6
CDR3 DNA: TGTGCCATCAGTGAGGACAGTTACTCTGGGGCCAACGTCCTGACTTTC
CDR3 protein: CAISEDSYSGANVLTF

CDR3 length: 14
D gene: NA
V gene: TRBV27
clone size: NA
J gene: TRBJ2-5
CDR3 DNA: TGTGCCAGCAGTTCGGGACGTAGTGGTGAGACCCAGTACTTC
CDR3 protein: CASSSGRSGETQYF

CDR3 length: 15
D gene: TRBD2
V gene: TRBV4-3
clone size: few
J gene: TRBJ2-1
CDR3 DNA: TGCGCCAGCAGCCAGCGGGGGGGCCTAACCAATGAGCAGTTCTTC
CDR3 protein: CASSQRGGLTNEQFF

CDR3 length: 16
D gene: NA
V gene: TRBV20-1
clone size: NA
J gene: TRBJ2-5
CDR3 DNA: TGCAGTGCTAGATCTTACGGGACGATCCCCGAAGAGACCCAGTACTTC
CDR3 protein: CSARSYGTIPEETQYF

CDR3 length: 14
D gene: NA
V gene: TRBV7-9
clone size: NA
J gene: TRBJ2-7
CDR3 DNA: TGTGCCAGCAGCTCCCAGCAGGCGGGGTACGAGCAGTACTTC
CDR3 protein: CASSSQQAGYEQYF

CDR3 length: 15
D gene: TRBD1
V gene: TRBV6-5
clone size: NA
J gene: TRBJ2-1
CDR3 DNA: TGTGCCAGCAGGACGACAGGGGGTGATCCGGCGCAGCAGTTCTTC
CDR3 protein: CASRTTGGDPAQQFF

CDR3 length: 14
D gene: NA
V gene: TRBV25-1
clone size: few
J gene: TRBJ1-6
CDR3 DNA: TGTGCCAGCAGCATTACAGGGTACAATTCACCCCTCCACTTT
CDR3 protein: CASSITGYNSPLHF

CDR3 length: 15
D gene: NA
V gene: TRBV6-2/TRBV6-3
clone size: NA
J gene: TRBJ2-7
CDR3 DNA: TGTGCCAGCAGTCCACCCTCAGGAGGTACCTACGAGCAGTACTTC
CDR3 protein: CASSPPSGGTYEQYF

CDR3 length: 15
D gene: NA
V gene: TRBV25-1
clone size: NA
J gene: TRBJ2-6
CDR3 DNA: TGTGCCAGCAGTGAGATAGATTCTGGGGCCAACGTCCTGACTTTC
CDR3 protein: CASSEIDSGANVLTF

CDR3 length: 16
D gene: NA
V gene: TRBV7-2
clone size: few
J gene: TRBJ1-2
CDR3 DNA: TGTGCCAGCAGCCAAGAAGGTGAAGTAGGCGTAGGTGGCTACACCTTC
CDR3 protein: CASSQEGEVGVGGYTF

CDR3 length: 14
D gene: NA
V gene: TRBV6-5
clone size: NA
J gene: TRBJ2-5
CDR3 DNA: TGTGCCAGCAGTTACCAAGCAGGCGTGGAGACCCAGTACTTC
CDR3 protein: CASSYQAGVETQYF

CDR3 length: 16
D gene: TRBD2
V gene: TRBV6-6
clone size: NA
J gene: TRBJ2-1
CDR3 DNA: TGTGCCAGCAAAGATTCCCCGGGGGGGAAGAACAATGAGCAGTTCTTC
CDR3 protein: CASKDSPGGKNNEQFF

CDR3 length: 16
D gene: NA
V gene: TRBV4-2
clone size: NA
J gene: TRBJ2-5
CDR3 DNA: TGTGCCAGCAGCCAAGATCCGGCTACTAGTGGTGAGACCCAGTACTTC
CDR3 protein: CASSQDPATSGETQYF

CDR3 length: 15
D gene: NA
V gene: TRBV28
clone size: NA
J gene: TRBJ2-5
CDR3 DNA: TGTGCCAGCAGCGGGGCTAGCGTGCTTCGGGAGACCCAGTACTTC
CDR3 protein: CASSGASVLRETQYF

CDR3 length: 14
D gene: TRBD1
V gene: TRBV29-1
clone size: NA
J gene: TRBJ2-5
CDR3 DNA: TGCAGCGTTGAAAAAGGGGGCCTTCAAGAGATCCAGTACTTC
CDR3 protein: CSVEKGGLQEIQYF

CDR3 length: 14
D gene: NA
V gene: TRBV7-6
clone size: few
J gene: TRBJ2-5
CDR3 DNA: TGTGCCAGCAGCTTAGCGCTGGGGGATGGGACCCAGTACTTC
CDR3 protein: CASSLALGDGTQYF

CDR3 length: 14
D gene: TRBD2
V gene: TRBV3-1
clone size: NA
J gene: TRBJ2-2
CDR3 DNA: TGTGCCAGCGAGCGGGGGGGGATCACCGGGGAGCTGTTTTTT
CDR3 protein: CASERGGITGELFF

CDR3 length: 15
D gene: NA
V gene: TRBV7-2
clone size: once
J gene: TRBJ1-2
CDR3 DNA: TGTGCCAGCAGCTCGGGGATACAGGGAGGAAATGGCTACACCTTC
CDR3 protein: CASSSGIQGGNGYTF

CDR3 length: 13
D gene: NA
V gene: TRBV27
clone size: once
J gene: TRBJ1-5
CDR3 DNA: TGTGCCAGCAGTAGCACAGAGAGTCAGCCCCAGCATTTT
CDR3 protein: CASSSTESQPQHF

CDR3 length: 15
D gene: NA
V gene: TRBV14
clone size: NA
J gene: TRBJ1-4
CDR3 DNA: TGTGCCAGCAGCCAACCCGGAGCAACTAATGAAAAACTGTTTTTT
CDR3 protein: CASSQPGATNEKLFF

CDR3 length: 16
D gene: TRBD2
V gene: TRBV27
clone size: NA
J gene: TRBJ2-7
CDR3 DNA: TGTGCCAGCAGTTCGTTATCCCGGGGGGTTCTTTACGAGCAGTACTTC
CDR3 protein: CASSSLSRGVLYEQYF

CDR3 length: 18
D gene: TRBD1
V gene: TRBV11-2
clone size: NA
J gene: TRBJ2-2
CDR3 DNA: TGTGCCAGCAGCGGCCGGGACAGGGATCCCTCGAACACCGGGGAGCTGTTTTTT
CDR3 protein: CASSGRDRDPSNTGELFF

CDR3 length: 14
D gene: TRBD1
V gene: TRBV6-5
clone size: NA
J gene: TRBJ2-7
CDR3 DNA: TGTGCCAGCAGTTCCGGACAGGGAGTACACGAGCAGTACTTC
CDR3 protein: CASSSGQGVHEQYF

CDR3 length: 12
D gene: NA
V gene: TRBV20-1
clone size: NA
J gene: TRBJ1-1
CDR3 DNA: TGCAGTGCTAGGGCGACGGACACTGAAGCTTTCTTT
CDR3 protein: CSARATDTEAFF

CDR3 length: 16
D gene: NA
V gene: TRBV5-1
clone size: NA
J gene: TRBJ2-2
CDR3 DNA: TGCGCCAGCAGCTTGGCCGTGACAGGGAACACCGGGGAGCTGTTTTTT
CDR3 protein: CASSLAVTGNTGELFF

CDR3 length: 13
D gene: NA
V gene: TRBV5-1
clone size: NA
J gene: TRBJ1-5
CDR3 DNA: TGCGCCAGCAGCTTCGGGGTGGGTCAGCCCCAGCATTTT
CDR3 protein: CASSFGVGQPQHF

CDR3 length: 14
D gene: NA
V gene: TRBV7-2
clone size: NA
J gene: TRBJ2-5
CDR3 DNA: TGTGCCAGCAGCCACCCAGGTGGGGGTGAGACCCAGTACTTC
CDR3 protein: CASSHPGGGETQYF

CDR3 length: 13
D gene: TRBD1
V gene: TRBV7-2
clone size: few
J gene: TRBJ2-3
CDR3 DNA: TGTGCCAGCAGTCTAGACAGGGTCGATACGCAGTATTTT
CDR3 protein: CASSLDRVDTQYF

CDR3 length: 16
D gene: NA
V gene: TRBV3-1
clone size: NA
J gene: TRBJ2-1
CDR3 DNA: TGTGCCAGCAGCCGGGCTGCGGGGGCATCGGGGAATGGGCAGTTCTTC
CDR3 protein: CASSRAAGASGNGQFF

CDR3 length: 12
D gene: TRBD1
V gene: TRBV29-1
clone size: NA
J gene: TRBJ2-7
CDR3 DNA: TGCGGCGCCGGGACAGGGTCCTACGAGCAGTACTTC
CDR3 protein: CGAGTGSYEQYF

CDR3 length: 16
D gene: NA
V gene: TRBV9
clone size: NA
J gene: TRBJ2-1
CDR3 DNA: TGTGCCTGCAGCCCGAGTTTAGCGAGCTCCTACAATGAGCAGTTCTTC
CDR3 protein: CACSPSLASSYNEQFF

CDR3 length: 13
D gene: NA
V gene: TRBV7-2
clone size: few
J gene: TRBJ1-4
CDR3 DNA: TGTGCCAGCAGCTTACAAGGCAACGAAAAACTGTTTTTT
CDR3 protein: CASSLQGNEKLFF

CDR3 length: 16
D gene: TRBD2
V gene: TRBV24-1
clone size: NA
J gene: TRBJ2-1
CDR3 DNA: TGTGCCACCAGTGGGCTAGCGGGGGGGTCCTACAATGAGCAGTTCTTC
CDR3 protein: CATSGLAGGSYNEQFF

CDR3 length: 14
D gene: NA
V gene: TRBV6-6
clone size: once
J gene: TRBJ2-5
CDR3 DNA: TGTGCCAGCAGTTATCAAGCTTATCGGGGGACCCAGTACTTC
CDR3 protein: CASSYQAYRGTQYF

CDR3 length: 14
D gene: TRBD1
V gene: TRBV4-2
clone size: few
J gene: TRBJ1-4
CDR3 DNA: TGTGCCAGCAGCGACGGGACAGGGGACGAAAAACTGTTTTTT
CDR3 protein: CASSDGTGDEKLFF

CDR3 length: 16
D gene: NA
V gene: TRBV11-1
clone size: few
J gene: TRBJ1-1
CDR3 DNA: TGTGCCAGCAGCTCGCCCTCGGGACATACGAACACTGAAGCTTTCTTT
CDR3 protein: CASSSPSGHTNTEAFF

CDR3 length: 14
D gene: TRBD1
V gene: TRBV27
clone size: few
J gene: TRBJ2-7
CDR3 DNA: TGTGCCAGCAGTGGAACACAGGGGGCGGACGAGCAGTACTTC
CDR3 protein: CASSGTQGADEQYF

CDR3 length: 17
D gene: NA
V gene: TRBV4-2
clone size: NA
J gene: TRBJ1-4
CDR3 DNA: TGTGCCAGCAGCCTTTTCGACGGGTCAGGTACTAATGAAAAACTGTTTTTT
CDR3 protein: CASSLFDGSGTNEKLFF

CDR3 length: 14
D gene: TRBD1
V gene: TRBV30
clone size: many
J gene: TRBJ1-2
CDR3 DNA: TGTGCCTGGAGTCGGACAGGGGGTGACTATGGCTACACCTTC
CDR3 protein: CAWSRTGGDYGYTF

CDR3 length: 12
D gene: TRBD1
V gene: TRBV6-5
clone size: NA
J gene: TRBJ1-2
CDR3 DNA: TGTGCCATTTCGACAGGGGGGTATGGCTACACCTTC
CDR3 protein: CAISTGGYGYTF

CDR3 length: 15
D gene: NA
V gene: TRBV7-2
clone size: NA
J gene: TRBJ1-5
CDR3 DNA: TGTGCCAGCAGCTTCTTAGGGGCAGGTCCTCAGCCCCAGCATTTT
CDR3 protein: CASSFLGAGPQPQHF

CDR3 length: 15
D gene: NA
V gene: TRBV4-3
clone size: few
J gene: TRBJ2-7
CDR3 DNA: TGCGCCAGCAGCCAACATCGGACAGTAGCCTACGAGCAGTACTTC
CDR3 protein: CASSQHRTVAYEQYF

CDR3 length: 14
D gene: TRBD1
V gene: TRBV12-3/TRBV12-4
clone size: NA
J gene: TRBJ2-7
CDR3 DNA: TGTGCCAGCAGGAGGGACAGGGCAATCTACGAGCAGTACTTC
CDR3 protein: CASRRDRAIYEQYF

CDR3 length: 13
D gene: NA
V gene: TRBV20-1
clone size: NA
J gene: TRBJ2-1
CDR3 DNA: TGCAGTGCGCCCGGGACACTTTACAATGAGCAGTTCTTC
CDR3 protein: CSAPGTLYNEQFF

CDR3 length: 16
D gene: NA
V gene: TRBV21-1
clone size: NA
J gene: TRBJ2-4
CDR3 DNA: TGTGCCAGCAGCAAAGCCGGCAGCGCAGCCAAAAACATTCAGTACTTC
CDR3 protein: CASSKAGSAAKNIQYF

CDR3 length: 16
D gene: NA
V gene: TRBV7-6
clone size: few
J gene: TRBJ2-1
CDR3 DNA: TGTGCCAGCAGCGAACTAGCTGAGCTCTCCTACAATGAGCAGTTCTTC
CDR3 protein: CASSELAELSYNEQFF

CDR3 length: 16
D gene: NA
V gene: TRBV4-1
clone size: NA
J gene: TRBJ2-1
CDR3 DNA: TGCGCCAGCTCCACAACGACAGCGGGTTGGGTGAATGAGCAGTTCTTC
CDR3 protein: CASSTTTAGWVNEQFF

CDR3 length: 13
D gene: TRBD1
V gene: TRBV10-3
clone size: NA
J gene: TRBJ1-1
CDR3 DNA: TGTGCCATCACTACAGGGGTGAACACTGAAGCTTTCTTT
CDR3 protein: CAITTGVNTEAFF

CDR3 length: 17
D gene: TRBD2
V gene: TRBV12-3/TRBV12-4
clone size: few
J gene: TRBJ2-3
CDR3 DNA: TGTGCCAGCAGTCCTGGTGGGACTAGCTACAGCACAGATACGCAGTATTTT
CDR3 protein: CASSPGGTSYSTDTQYF